The text below deals with one T cell receptor beta chain. One junction end disagrees with the germline gene, perhaps due to a read error. The data derive from a study of CD4 and CD8 cells across lung adenocarcinoma regions. TCRdb reprocessed the PCR reads with MiXCR, giving one entry per CDR3 protein. The sample holds 20,000 or so distinct CDR3 sequences; around 50% are singletons and the top ten take around 31%. This CDR3 has 13 residues. Germline CDR1 MNHNS, CDR2 SASEGT. The sequencing sample was made of CD8+ T cells from the margin of a lung tumor. The rearrangement joins TRBV6-1 to TRBJ2-3; TRBD1 matches 8 bases. This TCR derives from a male donor with lung adenocarcinoma. The CD4 and CD8 labels of this study may be unreliable. CDR3 coding DNA: TGTGCCAGGGGACAGGATGGCCAAGATACGCAGTATTTC. It translates to CARGQDGQDTQYF.